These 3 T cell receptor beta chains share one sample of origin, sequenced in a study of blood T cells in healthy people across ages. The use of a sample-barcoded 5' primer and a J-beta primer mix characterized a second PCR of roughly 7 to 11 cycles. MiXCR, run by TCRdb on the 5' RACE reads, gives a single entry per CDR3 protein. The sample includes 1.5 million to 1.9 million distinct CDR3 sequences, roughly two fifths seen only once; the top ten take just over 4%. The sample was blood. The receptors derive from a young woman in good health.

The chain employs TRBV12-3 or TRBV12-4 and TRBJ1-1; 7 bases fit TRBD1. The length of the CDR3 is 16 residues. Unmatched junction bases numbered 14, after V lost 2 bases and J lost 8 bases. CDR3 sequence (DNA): TGTGCCAGCAGTTTAAGTGAGGGGGCGATGATGGTAGAAGCTTTCTTT. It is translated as CASSLSEGAMMVEAFF.

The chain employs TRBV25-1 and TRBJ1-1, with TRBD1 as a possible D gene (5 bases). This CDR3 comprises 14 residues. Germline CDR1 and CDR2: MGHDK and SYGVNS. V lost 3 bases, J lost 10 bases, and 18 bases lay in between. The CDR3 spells CASSDGTQGGVAFF. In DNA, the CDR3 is TGTGCCAGCAGTGATGGGACCCAGGGAGGCGTAGCTTTCTTT.

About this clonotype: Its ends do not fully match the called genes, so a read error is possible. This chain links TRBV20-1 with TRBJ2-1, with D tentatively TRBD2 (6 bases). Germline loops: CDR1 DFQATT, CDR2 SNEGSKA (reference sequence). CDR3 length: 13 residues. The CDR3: CSARLVSFNKQFF. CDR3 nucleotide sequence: TGCAGTGCAAGACTAGTATCCTTCAATAAGCAGTTCTTC.